The next 28 T cell receptor beta chains were all read from a single sample in a study of blood T cell repertoires in COVID-19. Generated by immunoSEQ multiplex PCR, the TCRdb table keeps only in-frame clones and is missing some. The sample has 300,000 or so clones; roughly 80% are singletons. Sequencing input: peripheral blood. All receptors derive from a woman in her forties or fifties with active or convalescent COVID-19.

The chain is built from TRBV7-7 and TRBJ2-1, with TRBD2 as a possible D gene (6 bases). This CDR3 is built from 14 residues. V lost 1 base and J lost 9, with 13 bases in between. Germline lookup yields CDR1 SSHAT and CDR2 FNYEAQ (reference sequence). The CDR3 sequence: CASSLGHGRGEQFF. CDR3 nucleotides: TGTGCCAGCAGCTTAGGACACGGGAGAGGTGAGCAGTTCTTC.

The chain has TRBV19 and TRBJ2-7; 10 bases are shared with TRBD2. The CDR3 is 14 amino acids. The ends lost 7 bases at V and 5 bases at J; junction bases unmatched: 8. Per the germline V gene, CDR1 is LNHDA and CDR2 is SQIVND (reference sequence). The CDR3 protein is CASKASGSVNEQYF. The CDR3 DNA reads as TGTGCCAGTAAGGCTAGCGGGAGTGTGAACGAGCAGTACTTC.

This chain joins TRBV18 and TRBJ2-1; 11 bases line up with TRBD2. The CDR3 runs 16 residues. Germline lookup yields CDR1 KGHSH and CDR2 LQKENI. Germline trimming cut 3 bases from V and 8 bases from J; bases unmatched to any gene: 9. The CDR3 region has the DNA TGTGCCAGCTCACCTCGCCTGACTAGCGGGGAGTATGAGCAGTTCTTC. This gives the protein CASSPRLTSGEYEQFF.

This clone has just a few counts. The V and J genes are TRBV19 and TRBJ2-7; 8 bases match TRBD1. Germline lookup yields CDR1 LNHDA and CDR2 SQIVND (reference sequence). V was pared by 4 bases and J by 2 bases, with 10 bases of the junction left unmatched. The CDR3 contains 16 residues. The CDR3 coding sequence is TGTGCCAGTAGTAAGGCCATAGGGACAGGAGCCTACGAGCAGTACTTC. The encoded protein is CASSKAIGTGAYEQYF.

The chain uses TRBV5-1 and TRBJ2-3; no firm D call. Trimming shortened V by 4 bases and J by 1 base, and 16 bases separated the two germline ends. This CDR3 comprises 16 residues. Germline assignment: CDR1 SGHRS and CDR2 YFSETQ. Here the CDR3 reads CASSAVGGWGTDTQYF. In DNA form, the CDR3 reads TGCGCCAGCAGCGCAGTCGGCGGTTGGGGCACAGATACGCAGTATTTT.

This CDR3 is CASSPRGGTSYNEQFF. Here the CDR3 DNA reads TGTGCCAGCAGCCCCCGAGGGGGGACTAGTTACAATGAGCAGTTCTTC. The chain carries TRBV9 and TRBJ2-1; 8 nucleotides agree with TRBD2. The CDR3 totals 16 residues. V lost 4 bases to trimming and J lost 4 bases; unmatched junction nucleotides: 10. Germline lookup yields CDR1 SGDLS and CDR2 YYNGEE.

This clone was seen only a few times. CDR3 region: CASKRTGDKGNTIYF. Written as DNA, the CDR3 is TGTGCCAGCAAAAGGACAGGGGATAAAGGAAACACCATATATTTT. J is TRBJ1-3 and V is TRBV2; 9 nucleotides agree with TRBD1. Germline CDR1 and CDR2: SNHLY and FYNNEI. Unmatched junction bases numbered 8, after V lost 7 bases and J lost 4 bases. This CDR3 has 15 amino acids.

The rearrangement uses TRBV24-1 and TRBJ1-2, with D possibly being TRBD1 (5 bases). Trimming removed 4 bases from V and 4 bases from J, with 15 bases in between. Germline values: CDR1 KGHDR, CDR2 SFDVKD. The CDR3 extends over 15 amino acids. The CDR3 DNA follows: TGTGCCACCAGTGAAGCTGCCGGGACTAGCTATGGCTACACCTTC. This translates into CATSEAAGTSYGYTF.

The chain joins TRBV18 to TRBJ2-3; 15 bases align to TRBD2. Germline values: CDR1 KGHSH, CDR2 LQKENI. V lost 6 bases and J lost 5; bases outside the gene matches: 6. The CDR3 contains 16 residues. CDR3 DNA sequence: TGTGCCAGCTCTGGACTAGCGGGAGGGCGCGGAGATACGCAGTATTTT. Translated, it gives CASSGLAGGRGDTQYF.

This sequence joins TRBV4-1 and TRBJ2-7, with D possibly being TRBD1 (6 bases). V was trimmed by 6 bases and J by 2 bases, leaving 17 bases between them. Per germline, CDR1 MGHRA and CDR2 YSYEKL. This CDR3 has 15 amino acids. CDR3 DNA sequence: TGCGCCAGCAGTCCAACAGCGACAGGCGCCTACGAGCAGTACTTC. This codes for CASSPTATGAYEQYF.

This rearrangement joins TRBV12-2 to TRBJ2-7; the table assigns TRBD2, which was not confirmed against the DNA. TRBV12-2 is given as a pseudogene. CDR3 size: 22 residues. The CDR3 is CASRLAPKRGTSGSASSYEQYF. CDR3 nucleotide sequence: TGTGCAAGTCGCTTAGCGCCAAAGAGGGGGACTAGCGGGTCCGCAAGCTCCTACGAGCAGTACTTC.

The CDR3 region is CASSRAGSSYEQYF. CDR3 nucleotide sequence: TGTGCCAGTAGTAGAGCAGGGTCGTCCTACGAGCAGTACTTC. V and J are TRBV19 and TRBJ2-7; tentatively, D is TRBD1 (5 bases). The CDR3 extends over 14 amino acids. Germline V CDR1 and CDR2: LNHDA, SQIVND (reference sequence). The ends were cut back, 4 bases at V and 1 base at J, with 11 bases in the middle.

For this clone: One end of the junction is discordant with germline, which a read error may explain. The genes are TRBV5-1 and TRBJ1-2; D is unresolved. Germline values: CDR1 SGHRS, CDR2 YFSETQ. The CDR3 totals 12 residues. CDR3 loop: CASSSPPYRKPF. The CDR3, as DNA: TGCGCCAGCAGCTCACCACCTTACAGAAAACCCTTC.

J is TRBJ1-5 and V is TRBV5-6, with TRBD1 matching 9 bases. Trimming took 4 bases from V and 6 from J; bases not matched to a gene: 5. The CDR3 spans 14 residues. CDR1 SGHDT and CDR2 YYEEEE come from the germline V gene. For the CDR3, the DNA is TGTGCCAGCAGCATGGGACAGGGTGGTCAGCCCCAGCATTTT. Translated, it gives CASSMGQGGQPQHF.

The rearrangement joins TRBV27 to TRBJ2-1; perhaps TRBD1 as D (6 bases). V lost 9 bases and J 1 base, leaving 13 bases between the germline ends. This CDR3 has 14 amino acids. Germline V lookup: CDR1 MNHEY, CDR2 SMNVEV (reference sequence). As DNA, the CDR3 is TGTGCCAGACAGGGTCCGTCATCCTACAATGAGCAGTTCTTC. It yields the protein CARQGPSSYNEQFF.

V usage is TRBV13 and J usage is TRBJ2-5; 16 bases line up with TRBD2. The CDR3 loop spans 16 amino acids. Germline V gene sequence: CDR1 PRHDT, CDR2 FYEKMQ (reference sequence). The ends lost 0 bases at V and 5 bases at J; junction bases unmatched: 0. The CDR3 reads CASSLGGLAGGETQYF. The CDR3 DNA reads TGTGCCAGCAGCTTAGGGGGACTAGCGGGAGGGGAGACCCAGTACTTC.

The rearrangement joins TRBV5-5 to TRBJ1-3; no clear D gene. The germline V and J ends were trimmed by 0 bases and 7 bases, with 11 bases remaining between them. The CDR3 has 14 amino acids. Germline CDR1 reads SGHKS; CDR2 reads YYEKEE (reference sequence). This CDR3 is CASSLVGDGNTIYF. As DNA, the CDR3 is TGTGCCAGCAGCTTGGTGGGTGACGGGAACACCATATATTTT.

This clone was counted once. The chain carries TRBV11-2 and TRBJ1-2; D perhaps matches TRBD1 (5 bases). Looked up from germline, CDR1 is SGHAT and CDR2 is FQNNGV. CDR3 size: 15 residues. Trimming removed 5 bases at V and 2 bases at J, with 15 bases between. In DNA, the CDR3 is TGTGCCAGCAGCCCGGTACGGGCAGGGAACTATGGCTACACCTTC. Translating gives CASSPVRAGNYGYTF.

The chain is built from TRBV7-2 and TRBJ2-7, with 8 bases matching TRBD2. The trim removed 4 bases at V and 5 bases at J, leaving 7 bases unmatched. The germline CDR1 and CDR2 sequences are SGHTA and FQGNSA. The CDR3 has 14 amino acids. In DNA form, the CDR3 reads TGTGCCAGCAGCTCGAGTAGCGGGGACAACGAGCAGTACTTC. Its protein is CASSSSSGDNEQYF.

For the CDR3, the DNA is TGTGCCAGCAGTACCGACATGGGGGGAGGCAATCAGCCCCAGCATTTT. Its translation: CASSTDMGGGNQPQHF. The chain carries TRBV6-2 or TRBV6-3 and TRBJ1-5; the D gene is possibly TRBD1 (5 bases). Per germline, CDR1 MNHEY and CDR2 SVGEGT. The CDR3 sequence is 16 residues long. Trimming cost V 5 bases and J 2 bases, with 16 bases left between them.

This clone was counted once. The chain employs TRBV11-2 and TRBJ2-7, with TRBD1 matching 7 bases. The V gene's germline CDR1 is SGHAT and CDR2 FQNNGV. J was trimmed by 5 bases and V by 8 bases; bases with no gene match: 15. This CDR3 contains 15 residues. Here the CDR3 reads CASSYLGQRLHEQYF. The DNA of the CDR3 is TGTGCCAGCTCCTACCTGGGACAGCGGCTCCACGAGCAGTACTTC.

The genes are TRBV6-2 or TRBV6-3 and TRBJ2-7; D is ambiguous. The CDR3 covers 13 residues. The V gene's germline CDR1 is MNHEY and CDR2 SVGEGT. V shed 6 bases and J shed 3 bases, with 12 bases lying between them. CDR3 DNA: TGTGCCAGCAGACCTTTGATCTACTACGAGCAGTACTTC. It encodes CASRPLIYYEQYF.

The V gene is TRBV11-2, the J gene TRBJ1-1; 9 bases fit TRBD1. Germline CDR1 SGHAT, CDR2 FQNNGV. The CDR3 loop spans 13 amino acids. V was clipped by 8 bases and J by 8 bases; unmatched bases: 9. The CDR3 reads CASGNRGRVEAFF. The CDR3 coding sequence is TGTGCCAGCGGGAACAGGGGGCGCGTGGAAGCTTTCTTT.

The chain has TRBV15 and TRBJ1-2, with 9 bases fitting TRBD1. Germline CDR1 reads LNHNV; CDR2 reads YYDKDF (reference sequence). The trim removed 3 bases at V and 6 bases at J, leaving 8 bases unmatched. This CDR3 comprises 15 residues. The CDR3 spells CATSRVRTGGDGYTF. The DNA of the CDR3 is TGTGCCACCAGCAGGGTTCGAACAGGGGGCGATGGCTACACCTTC.

In this sample, this clone turned up a few times. This chain links TRBV6-5 with TRBJ1-5; perhaps TRBD1 as D (6 bases). CDR1 and CDR2 (germline): MNHEY, SVGAGI. V was cut by 6 bases and J by 9 bases, with 15 bases left in between. The CDR3 loop spans 13 amino acids. The CDR3 region is CASRHDRSRPQHF. The CDR3 nucleotides read TGTGCCAGCAGACACGACAGGTCCCGGCCCCAGCATTTT.

This rearrangement joins TRBV28 to TRBJ2-7; 8 nucleotides align to TRBD2. V lost 5 bases to trimming and J lost 3 bases; unmatched junction nucleotides: 9. The CDR3 has 15 residues. Germline V CDR1 and CDR2: MDHEN, SYDVKM. CDR3 DNA sequence: TGTGCCAGCAGTGGACTGACTAGCGCTTACTACGAGCAGTACTTC. Translating gives CASSGLTSAYYEQYF.

The V gene is TRBV12-3 or TRBV12-4, the J gene TRBJ2-5; possible D gene TRBD2, 5 bases. CDR3 length: 13 amino acids. Trimming pared 6 bases from V and 5 bases from J, leaving 13 bases between. The CDR3 sequence: CASSPTGSETQYF. For the CDR3, the DNA is TGTGCCAGCAGCCCAACGGGGTCGGAGACCCAGTACTTC.

The rearrangement links TRBV6-5 to TRBJ2-1; D possibly corresponds to TRBD2 (5 bases). Trimming stripped 5 bases from V and 12 bases from J, with 23 bases between. The CDR3 totals 15 residues. Germline CDR1 is MNHEY and CDR2 is SVGAGI. The CDR3 loop is CASSPYTTTGRGQFF. Here the CDR3 DNA reads TGTGCCAGCAGTCCCTACACCACGACTGGACGGGGGCAGTTCTTC.